The 9 T cell receptor beta chains below come from one sample, sequenced in a study of CD8 T cells in ankylosing spondylitis. A single record per CDR3 protein comes from TCRdb applying MiXCR to the 5' RACE reads. There are about 220,000 distinct CDR3 sequences in the sample; over 9.5% occur only once, and roughly 23% lies in the top ten. Input material: blood, either unsorted or a sorted T cell fraction (not recorded which). These receptors all come from a male donor with ankylosing spondylitis or in good health (not recorded which).

The sample holds many counts of this clonotype. The CDR3 loop reads CASSQGKSSGPGGYTF. CDR3 DNA: TGTGCCAGCAGCCAAGGGAAGTCCTCGGGGCCCGGTGGCTACACCTTC. The chain is built from TRBV3-1 and TRBJ1-2, with D maybe TRBD1 (5 bases). V shed 1 base and J shed 7 bases, with 19 bases lying between them. The germline V gene has CDR1 LGHDT and CDR2 YNNKEL (reference sequence). This CDR3 is 16 amino acids long.

This clonotype has at least ten counts. The chain combines TRBV20-1 with TRBJ2-3; weak D call: TRBD1 (5 bases). Germline loops: CDR1 DFQATT, CDR2 SNEGSKA (reference sequence). V was shortened by 6 bases and J by 0 bases, with 16 bases between the two germline ends. The CDR3 consists of 15 residues. The CDR3, as DNA: TGCAGTGCAACCCTCGACAGCACTAGCACAGATACGCAGTATTTT. It yields the protein CSATLDSTSTDTQYF.

This clonotype was seen at least ten times. This rearrangement joins TRBV3-1 to TRBJ1-5; D unresolved. Per the germline V gene, CDR1 is LGHDT and CDR2 is YNNKEL (reference sequence). The CDR3 runs to 14 residues. The germline V and J ends were trimmed by 4 bases and 5 bases, with 12 bases remaining between them. The CDR3 loop is CASSPSRQHQPQHF. CDR3 sequence (DNA): TGTGCCAGCAGCCCCTCCCGGCAGCATCAGCCCCAGCATTTT.

The table lists this clonotype with many counts. The V call is TRBV24-1, the J call TRBJ2-3; 9 bases fit TRBD1. CDR1 is KGHDR and CDR2 is SFDVKD in the germline V gene. With 3 bases clipped from V and 5 bases from J, the junction kept 11 bases outside the gene matches. The CDR3 runs to 17 residues. The chain's CDR3 is CATSDPVGTGFGDTQYF. In DNA form, the CDR3 reads TGTGCCACCAGTGATCCTGTTGGGACAGGGTTTGGAGATACGCAGTATTTT.

This clonotype has a count of ten or more. The genes are TRBV7-2 and TRBJ1-4; D remains ambiguous. The V end lost 5 bases, the J end lost 4 bases, and 14 bases lay between the germline ends. Germline assignment: CDR1 SGHTA and CDR2 FQGNSA. The CDR3 loop spans 15 amino acids. In DNA form, the CDR3 reads TGTGCCAGCAGCGACGGGCGGGTGTATAATGAAAAACTGTTTTTT. Its protein is CASSDGRVYNEKLFF.

This clonotype was found many times. The V call is TRBV29-1, the J call TRBJ1-1, with 8 bases aligning to TRBD1. The CDR3 sequence is 14 residues long. The V gene's germline CDR1 is SQVTM and CDR2 ANQGSEA. With V trimmed by 3 bases and J by 1 base, 4 bases remained unmatched. CDR3 sequence (DNA): TGCAGCGTTGAGGGAGGACAGGGGAACACTGAAGCTTTCTTT. Its translation: CSVEGGQGNTEAFF.

Many counts were recorded for this clonotype. This rearrangement joins TRBV24-1 to TRBJ1-3; perhaps TRBD1 as D (6 bases). From germline, CDR1 is KGHDR and CDR2 SFDVKD. Trimming left V 1 base short and J 3 bases short, with 9 bases between. The CDR3 extends over 15 amino acids. This CDR3 is CATSDLPRGGNTIYF. The CDR3, as DNA: TGTGCCACCAGTGATTTACCCAGGGGTGGAAACACCATATATTTT.

This sequence joins TRBV30 and TRBJ2-7; TRBD1 matches at 9 bases. Germline CDR1 GTSNPN, CDR2 SVGIG (reference sequence). The junction had 4 bases not matched to a gene; V was cut back by 2 bases and J by 5 bases. This CDR3 is built from 13 residues. The CDR3 coding sequence is TGTGCCTGGAGTACCGGACAGGGGAACGAGCAGTACTTC. As protein: CAWSTGQGNEQYF. Drawing the rest from reference TRBV30 and TRBJ2-7, the complete variable domain is SQTIHQWPATLVQPVGSPLSLECTVEGTSNPNLYWYRQAAGRGLQLLFYSVGIGQISSEVPQNLSASRPQDRQFILSSKKLLLSDSGFYLCAWSTGQGNEQYFGPGTRLTVT.

This clonotype was counted many times. V gene TRBV5-1 combines with J gene TRBJ1-2, with 7 bases lining up with TRBD1. This CDR3 contains 15 residues. V was pared by 4 bases and J by 4 bases, with 10 bases of the junction left unmatched. Per germline, CDR1 SGHRS and CDR2 YFSETQ. The CDR3 coding sequence is TGCGCCAGCAGCAAACGCCGGGACAGCGGCTATGGCTACACCTTC. Translation: CASSKRRDSGYGYTF.